The 24 T cell receptor beta chains below were found in one sample sequenced in a study of blood T cell repertoires in COVID-19. Sequenced by immunoSEQ multiplex PCR; TCRdb stores in-frame clones only, minus some. The sample lists a few hundred thousand clones, 80% to 90% occurring once. Sequenced input: peripheral blood. These receptors came from a woman between 45 and 60 years old with acute or convalescent COVID-19.

The V and J genes are TRBV2 and TRBJ1-4, with 12 bases lining up with TRBD1. The V gene's germline CDR1 is SNHLY and CDR2 FYNNEI. Unmatched junction bases numbered 10, after V lost 7 bases and J lost 10 bases. CDR3 length equals 15 residues. CDR3 coding DNA: TGTGCCAGCAAAGAGGCCGGGACAGGGGGCGTAAAACTGTTTTTT. This codes for CASKEAGTGGVKLFF.

This clone has only a few counts. The chain is built from TRBV19 and TRBJ2-1; TRBD1 matches at 9 bases. Germline CDR1 is LNHDA and CDR2 is SQIVND (reference sequence). Losses at the gene ends were 3 bases for V and 1 base for J; bases not matched to a gene: 1. The CDR3 is made up of 15 amino acids. The CDR3 DNA follows: TGTGCCAGTAGTATGGACAGGGGTTCCTACAATGAGCAGTTCTTC. Translating gives CASSMDRGSYNEQFF.

The rearrangement joins TRBV7-3 to TRBJ2-1; D not resolved. Germline V gives CDR1 SGHTA, CDR2 FQGTGA. V lost 5 bases, J lost 6 bases, and 11 bases lay in between. The CDR3 loop spans 13 amino acids. The DNA of the CDR3 is TGTGCCAGCAGCCGACTGGATGGCAATGAGCAGTTCTTC. Translating gives CASSRLDGNEQFF. The full variable domain, with the rest looked up from reference TRBV7-3 and TRBJ2-1, is GAGVSQTPSNKVTEKGKYVELRCDPISGHTALYWYRQSLGQGPEFLIYFQGTGAADDSGLPNDRFFAVRPEGSVSTLKIQRTERGDSAVYLCASSRLDGNEQFFGPGTRLTVL.

V gene TRBV6-5 combines with J gene TRBJ1-2, with a tentative D call TRBD1 (5 bases). The V gene's germline CDR1 is MNHEY and CDR2 SVGAGI. The CDR3 is 14 amino acids. V lost 0 bases to trimming and J lost 3 bases, with 8 bases between them. CDR3 DNA: TGTGCCAGCAGTTACTCGGCGACAGACTATGGCTACACCTTC. This sequence encodes CASSYSATDYGYTF.

J is TRBJ1-2 and V is TRBV28; the match to TRBD1 covers 7 bases. This CDR3 spans 15 amino acids. Germline trimming cut 2 bases from V and 3 bases from J; bases unmatched to any gene: 6. The germline V gene encodes CDR1 MDHEN and CDR2 SYDVKM. The CDR3 loop is CASSLSPTGYYGYTF. The CDR3 nucleotides read TGTGCCAGCAGTTTAAGCCCGACAGGGTACTATGGCTACACCTTC.

This clone was detected only a few times. The chain carries TRBV6-5 and TRBJ2-1; 16 bases match TRBD2. V lost 6 bases and J lost 7; bases outside the gene matches: 3. The V gene's germline CDR1 is MNHEY and CDR2 SVGAGI. The CDR3 contains 15 residues. The CDR3 bases are TGTGCCAGCAGGACGGGACTAGCGGGAGGGAATGAGCAGTTCTTC. The encoded protein is CASRTGLAGGNEQFF.

The chain has TRBV28 and TRBJ1-2, with TRBD1 matching 8 bases. Trimming removed 5 bases from V and 3 bases from J; junction bases left unmatched: 14. The CDR3 totals 17 residues. CDR1 MDHEN and CDR2 SYDVKM come from the germline V gene. CDR3 nucleotide sequence: TGTGCCAGCAGTCCCCGGACAGGGTTCTTTTTTCACTATGGCTACACCTTC. Protein: CASSPRTGFFFHYGYTF.

This clone was observed once. CDR3 nucleotides: TGTGCCACCAGTGATCGGGACAGTCACAATCAGCCCCAGCATTTT. Translated, it gives CATSDRDSHNQPQHF. This chain links TRBV24-1 with TRBJ1-5; 7 bases agree with TRBD1. The V gene end was trimmed by 3 bases and the J gene end by 3 bases; junction bases not matched to a gene: 4. Per germline, CDR1 KGHDR and CDR2 SFDVKD. The CDR3 totals 15 residues.

A few counts support this clone. The chain uses TRBV13 and TRBJ2-7; TRBD1 is a possible D gene (5 bases). With 5 bases removed from V and 11 bases from J, the gap between germline ends came to 19 bases. Looked up from germline, CDR1 is PRHDT and CDR2 is FYEKMQ (reference sequence). The CDR3 extends over 13 amino acids. CDR3 sequence reads: CASSQSFNGAEYF. CDR3 nucleotides: TGTGCCAGCAGCCAAAGTTTTAATGGGGCGGAGTACTTC.

The V call is TRBV5-6, the J call TRBJ2-7; D not certain. The CDR3 is 15 amino acids. Germline-derived CDR1 and CDR2 are SGHDT and YYEEEE. The V gene lost 4 bases and the J gene lost 0 bases, with 14 bases spanning the gap. The CDR3 loop is CASSQTARNSYEQYF. The CDR3 coding sequence is TGTGCCAGCAGCCAAACAGCACGGAACTCCTACGAGCAGTACTTC.

V gene TRBV11-3 combines with J gene TRBJ2-3; D unclear. The germline V and J ends were trimmed by 1 base and 0 bases, with 5 bases remaining between them. The germline CDR1 and CDR2 sequences are SGHNT and YENEEA. CDR3 length: 14 residues. The chain's CDR3 is CASSLVASTDTQYF. The CDR3, as DNA: TGTGCCAGCAGCTTAGTGGCTAGCACAGATACGCAGTATTTT.

The chain combines TRBV6-1 with TRBJ1-2, with D perhaps TRBD1 (6 bases). Germline CDR1 and CDR2: MNHNS and SASEGT. This CDR3 comprises 14 residues. V was cut by 2 bases and J by 2 bases, with 9 bases left in between. The DNA of the CDR3 is TGTGCCAGCAGTGAATTGGGGACAAACTATGGCTACACCTTC. This sequence encodes CASSELGTNYGYTF.

This clone has a single count. The chain combines TRBV7-2 with TRBJ2-7; possible D gene TRBD1, 5 bases. Germline CDR1 and CDR2: SGHTA and FQGNSA. The length of the CDR3 is 15 residues. The V end lost 1 base, the J end lost 1 base, and 11 bases lay between the germline ends. CDR3 sequence reads: CASSLVLPGSYEQYF. In nucleotides, the CDR3 is TGTGCCAGCAGCTTAGTTTTACCAGGGTCCTACGAGCAGTACTTC.

The CDR3 loop reads CASSSVFVQANSPLHF. The DNA for the CDR3 is TGTGCCAGCAGTTCGGTCTTCGTACAGGCCAATTCACCCCTCCACTTT. The chain combines TRBV6-5 with TRBJ1-6; weak D call: TRBD1 (5 bases). CDR1 is MNHEY and CDR2 is SVGAGI in the germline V gene. Trimming removed 4 bases from V and 7 bases from J, with 17 bases in between. The CDR3 loop spans 16 amino acids.

The chain has TRBV10-3 and TRBJ1-5, with D perhaps TRBD1 (6 bases). V was pared by 10 bases and J by 0 bases, with 13 bases between. CDR3 length: 14 residues. Germline V gene data show CDR1 as ENHRY and CDR2 as SYGVKD. The CDR3 spells CATGQNYSNQPQHF. CDR3 in DNA: TGTGCCACCGGACAGAATTATAGCAATCAGCCCCAGCATTTT.

With respect to this clone: A read error may produce the germline difference seen at one junction end. The chain has TRBV7-6 and TRBJ2-3, with TRBD1 matching over 8 bases. CDR1 and CDR2 (germline): SGHVS, FNYEAQ. The CDR3 spans 13 residues. CDR3: CASSLETGDPLRF. The CDR3 DNA reads TGTGCCAGCAGCTTAGAGACAGGGGATCCCCTAAGGTTT.

This CDR3 reads CASNGGNQPQHF. The CDR3 region has the DNA TGTGCCAGCAACGGGGGGAATCAGCCCCAGCATTTT. The rearrangement links TRBV28 to TRBJ1-5, with D tentatively TRBD1 (5 bases). V was clipped by 7 bases and J by 4 bases, with 8 bases between them. This CDR3 has 12 residues. CDR1 and CDR2 from the germline V gene are MDHEN and SYDVKM.

The chain couples TRBV3-1 (or the pseudogene TRBV3-2) to TRBJ2-2; the D is unclear. V was shortened by 0 bases and J by 5 bases, with 7 bases between the two germline ends. This CDR3 is built from 14 residues. Germline CDR1 is LGHDT and CDR2 is YNNKEL (reference sequence). This chain's CDR3 is CASSQELLTGELFF. The CDR3 DNA is TGTGCCAGCAGCCAAGAGTTATTAACCGGGGAGCTGTTTTTT.

The chain links TRBV5-1 to TRBJ2-3, with TRBD1 matching 9 bases. The CDR3 sequence is 15 residues long. The V segment lost 0 bases and the J segment 5 bases; nucleotides outside the gene matches: 4. Germline loops: CDR1 SGHRS, CDR2 YFSETQ. The CDR3 bases are TGCGCCAGCAGCTTGGTGGGACAGGGTGTAGATACGCAGTATTTT. Translating it yields CASSLVGQGVDTQYF.

The V call is TRBV6-5, the J call TRBJ1-5, with 10 nucleotides matching TRBD1. V gave up 6 bases and J gave up 6 bases; unmatched junction bases: 8. Per the germline V gene, CDR1 is MNHEY and CDR2 is SVGAGI. This CDR3 is built from 15 residues. The DNA of the CDR3 is TGTGCCAGCAGCTGGACAGGGGGAAAAGGTCAGCCCCAGCATTTT. This codes for CASSWTGGKGQPQHF.

This chain uses TRBV7-7 with TRBJ2-7; D may be TRBD2 (6 bases). Trimming took 5 bases from V and 5 from J, leaving 10 bases between them. Per the germline V gene, CDR1 is SSHAT and CDR2 is FNYEAQ (reference sequence). The CDR3 extends over 12 amino acids. The CDR3: CASSPGGDEQYF. The CDR3 nucleotides are TGTGCCAGCAGCCCCGGCGGGGACGAGCAGTACTTC. Using reference TRBV7-7 and TRBJ2-7 for the parts outside the CDR3, the full variable domain is GAGVSQSPRYKVTKRGQDVTLRCDPISSHATLYWYQQALGQGPEFLTYFNYEAQPDKSGLPSDRFSAERPEGSISTLTIQRTEQRDSAMYRCASSPGGDEQYFGPGTRLTVT.

This clone was seen more than once but under ten times. This chain uses TRBV18 with TRBJ1-5, with 8 nucleotides matching TRBD1. CDR1 and CDR2 from the germline V gene are KGHSH and LQKENI. CDR3 size: 15 residues. The J segment lost 2 bases and the V segment lost 3 bases, leaving 3 bases of the junction unmatched. The CDR3 protein is CASSPDRDGNQPQHF. The CDR3 DNA is TGTGCCAGCTCACCGGACAGGGACGGCAATCAGCCCCAGCATTTT.

The V gene is TRBV27, the J gene TRBJ2-7; 12 nucleotides line up with TRBD2. The V segment lost 5 bases and the J segment 7 bases; nucleotides outside the gene matches: 6. The germline V gene encodes CDR1 MNHEY and CDR2 SMNVEV (reference sequence). This CDR3 comprises 14 residues. The CDR3 region is CASSQTSGRSEQYF. CDR3 DNA sequence: TGTGCCAGCAGTCAAACTAGCGGGAGGTCTGAGCAGTACTTC.

The genes are TRBV7-2 and TRBJ2-2, with TRBD2 identical over 10 bases. Unmatched junction bases numbered 1, after V lost 1 base and J lost 5 bases. Germline V gene lookup returns CDR1 SGHTA and CDR2 FQGNSA. This CDR3 spans 15 amino acids. CDR3: CASSLELAGTGELFF. The CDR3 nucleotides are TGTGCCAGCAGCTTAGAACTAGCGGGAACCGGGGAGCTGTTTTTT.